These T cell receptor beta chains were read from a single sample in a study of spatial heterogeneity in lung cancer. Via MiXCR, TCRdb re-called the 5' RACE reads, giving one row per CDR3 protein. The sample yields 55,000 to 70,000 distinct CDR3 sequences, roughly 6.6% seen once. The source material was PBMCs, sampled at surgery. The source of these receptors is a female donor with early-stage non-small cell lung cancer. CDR3s include the opening cysteine and the closing phenylalanine or tryptophan. Fields, in order: D gene, clone size, J gene, V gene, CDR3 DNA, CDR3 protein. A D gene is named only where the DNA matches it firmly. Only some rows state a clone size, as once, few, many or a class for expanded clones.

-,many,TRBJ1-1,TRBV9,TGTGCCAGCAGCGCTCATCAGGGTCTCATGAACACTGAAGCTTTCTTT,CASSAHQGLMNTEAFF
TRBD2,many,TRBJ2-7,TRBV11-1,TGTGCCAGCACCTACGGGACTAATCCCTACGAGCAGTACTTC,CASTYGTNPYEQYF
TRBD1,few,TRBJ1-6,TRBV12-3/TRBV12-4,TGTGCCAGCAGGCGGGACAGTATCTATAATTCACCCCTCCACTTT,CASRRDSIYNSPLHF
TRBD1,few,TRBJ1-4,TRBV20-1,TGCAGTGCTAGAGACGGGACAGGGGGAGAAAAACTGTTTTTT,CSARDGTGGEKLFF
-,many,TRBJ1-2,TRBV3-1,TGTGCCAGCAGCCTCCGGTTCTTTCGGGGCTATGGCTACACCTTC,CASSLRFFRGYGYTF
TRBD2,many,TRBJ2-1,TRBV7-8,TGTGCCAGCAGCCCCCTCTCGCGGGGGGGGATGGGGGAGCAGTTCTTC,CASSPLSRGGMGEQFF
-,-,TRBJ2-1,TRBV2,TGTGCCAGCCATCCCCTCCTCGGGGGCTACAATGAGCAGTTCTTC,CASHPLLGGYNEQFF
TRBD1,few,TRBJ1-5,TRBV20-1,TGCAGTGCTTCACCCGACATGCCCAGGGGGATACAGCCCCAGCATTTT,CSASPDMPRGIQPQHF
-,many,TRBJ1-1,TRBV7-2,TGTGCCAGCAGCTTCGCGGGCGGCGGGTACACTGAAGCTTTCTTT,CASSFAGGGYTEAFF
TRBD1,many,TRBJ2-6,TRBV7-9,TGTGCCAGCAGCTCCAGGACAGGCTCTGGGGCCAACGTCCTGACTTTC,CASSSRTGSGANVLTF
-,many,TRBJ2-1,TRBV3-1,TGTGCCAGCAGCCAAGATCATTCAGGCTACAATGAGCAGTTCTTC,CASSQDHSGYNEQFF
TRBD2,many,TRBJ2-5,TRBV7-9,TGTGCCAGCAGCTTAGTTCGACTAGCGGGAGGCCCCCGGGAAGAGACCCAGTACTTC,CASSLVRLAGGPREETQYF